A selection of T cell receptor beta chains follows, all from one sample in a study of shared clonotypes between healthy human individuals. Profiled with immunoSEQ multiplex PCR; TCRdb holds only in-frame clones, not every one. The data show under 1 million clones, 85% to 95% seen once. The sample consisted of naive CD8+ T cells sorted from blood. The receptors were gathered from a man aged 30-40 years in good health. Both conserved end residues are trimmed from each CDR3. The order of the fields is D gene, V gene, J gene, CDR3 protein. A D gene is named only where the DNA matches it firmly.

>-|TRBV6-5|TRBJ1-1
ASSQGIATEAF
>TRBD2|TRBV7-6|TRBJ2-1
ASSLSLAGVRNEQF
>-|TRBV14|TRBJ2-3
ASSRRLATDTQY
>TRBD2|TRBV6-6|TRBJ2-2
ASREGSYTGELF
>-|TRBV27|TRBJ1-1
ASSAYPQAF
>-|TRBV5-4|TRBJ2-6
ASSSQGYGANVLT
>TRBD1|TRBV13|TRBJ1-4
ASSSNSNRGGNEKLF
>TRBD1|TRBV13|TRBJ2-5
ASSLDGTGQRRETQY
>-|TRBV6-5|TRBJ2-7
ASSYDTLYEQY
>-|TRBV2|TRBJ2-7
ASSGTRYEQY
>-|TRBV6-1|TRBJ2-7
ASSDAFRWRGSYEQY
>-|TRBV9|TRBJ1-1
ASSLSLGGSTEAF
>TRBD1|TRBV11-2|TRBJ1-5
ASRQGGLNQPQH
>-|TRBV4-3|TRBJ2-1
ASRQWSGSYNEQF
>-|TRBV27|TRBJ2-5
ASSFNSLSQETQY
>TRBD1|TRBV4-1|TRBJ2-7
ASSHLTGIISSSYEQY
>-|TRBV25-1|TRBJ1-2
ASSESRGYT
>TRBD1|TRBV9|TRBJ1-2
ASSLMTGVNYGYT
>-|TRBV12-5|TRBJ2-1
ASGFRENEQF
>TRBD2|TRBV27|TRBJ2-5
ASRVSLAGVTTQY
>TRBD2|TRBV13|TRBJ2-4
ASSLGTGLAGGPVTKNIQY
>-|TRBV6-5|TRBJ2-1
ASSYAMKEDNEQF
>TRBD1|TRBV7-2|TRBJ1-5
ASSQTGVRDQPQH
>-|TRBV7-9|TRBJ2-3
ASSSRAAPTDTQY
>-|TRBV29-1|TRBJ2-4
SVEDPTDKKNIQY
>-|TRBV11-2|TRBJ2-2
ASSLGGGGTGELF
>-|TRBV2|TRBJ2-7
ASSETPYEQY